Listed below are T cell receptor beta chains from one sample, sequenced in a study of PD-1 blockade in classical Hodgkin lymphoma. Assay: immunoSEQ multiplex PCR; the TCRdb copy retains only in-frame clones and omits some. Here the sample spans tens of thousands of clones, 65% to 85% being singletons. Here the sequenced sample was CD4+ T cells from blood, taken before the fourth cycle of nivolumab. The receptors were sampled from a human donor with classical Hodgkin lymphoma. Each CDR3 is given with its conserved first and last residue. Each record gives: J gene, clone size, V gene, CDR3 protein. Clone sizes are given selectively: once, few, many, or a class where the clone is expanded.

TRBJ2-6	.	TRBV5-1	CASSPGGGANVLTF
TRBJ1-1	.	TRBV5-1	CASSDITGSGGEAFF
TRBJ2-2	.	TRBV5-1	CASSVTGTGNTGELFF
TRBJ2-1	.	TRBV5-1	CASSPGAGQGEQFF
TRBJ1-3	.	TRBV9	CASQQFSGNTIYF
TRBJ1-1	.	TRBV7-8	CASSHGQNTEAFF
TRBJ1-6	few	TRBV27	CASKILPRTALLNDSPLHF
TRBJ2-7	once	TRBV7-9	CASSPPGRGDYEQYF
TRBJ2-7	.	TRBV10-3	CAISELIQYEQYF
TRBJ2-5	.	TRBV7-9	CASSPTVVQETQYF
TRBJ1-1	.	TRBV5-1	CASSLEGGGTEAFF
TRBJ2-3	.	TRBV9	CASSARLAGAADTQYF
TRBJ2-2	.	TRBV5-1	CASSLEGQNTGELFF
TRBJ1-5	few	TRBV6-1	CASSLQGALGQPQHF